The next 20 T cell receptor beta chains were all read from a single sample in a study of regulatory T cells in long-lasting Graves disease. Time point specified: persistent/refractory GD, antithyroid drugs over 5 years with positive TRAb. Preparation of the TCR library used RNA extracted from PBMCs. Investigators prepared the TCR beta libraries by applying iRepertoire HTBI primers and Arm-PCR of CDR3 regions. TCRdb processed the multiplex PCR reads anew with MiXCR; each CDR3 protein has one entry. The repertoire holds about 400,000 distinct CDR3 sequences, with 20% to 25% as singletons. The material was peripheral blood mononuclear cells (PBMCs), obtained when the disease was refractory, from a patient treated with antithyroid drugs. Every receptor here comes from a female donor with Graves disease.

This clonotype showed up many times. The V gene is TRBV30, the J gene TRBJ1-5; 8 nucleotides agree with TRBD1. Trimming at V came to 5 bases and at J to 4 bases, leaving 13 bases not matched to a gene. The CDR3 is 16 residues long. Germline lookup yields CDR1 GTSNPN and CDR2 SVGIG (reference sequence). CDR3 bases: TGTGCCTGGTCAGCCCCCATCCAGGGGGCGAATCAGCCCCAGCATTTT. This gives the protein CAWSAPIQGANQPQHF. Full variable domain (outside the CDR3, taken from reference TRBV30 and TRBJ1-5): SQTIHQWPATLVQPVGSPLSLECTVEGTSNPNLYWYRQAAGRGLQLLFYSVGIGQISSEVPQNLSASRPQDRQFILSSKKLLLSDSGFYLCAWSAPIQGANQPQHFGDGTRLSIL.

This clonotype was counted only a few times. The J gene is TRBJ2-2, the V gene TRBV6-1; 10 nucleotides match TRBD2. The CDR3 contains 14 residues. Germline CDR1 and CDR2: MNHNS and SASEGT. V was pared by 9 bases and J by 8 bases, with 9 bases of the junction left unmatched. The CDR3 protein is CASSITSGKGELFF. For the CDR3, the DNA is TGTGCCAGTAGTATCACTAGCGGGAAAGGGGAGCTGTTTTTT.

This rearrangement joins TRBV18 to TRBJ1-4, with a weak D call TRBD1 (5 bases). From germline, CDR1 is KGHSH and CDR2 LQKENI. The CDR3 sequence is 15 residues long. The V and J ends lost 6 bases and 8 bases respectively, with 19 bases between them. This CDR3 is CASSYRGRVEEKLFF. Written as DNA, the CDR3 is TGTGCCAGCTCGTATAGAGGCAGGGTGGAAGAAAAACTGTTTTTT.

V is TRBV20-1 and J is TRBJ2-1, with TRBD2 identical over 7 bases. Germline trimming cut 1 base from V and 5 bases from J; bases unmatched to any gene: 11. The CDR3 is 16 residues long. Germline CDR1 reads DFQATT; CDR2 reads SNEGSKA (reference sequence). The CDR3 here is CSARVLGGSSNNEQFF. The CDR3 DNA follows: TGCAGTGCTAGAGTACTAGGCGGGAGTTCCAACAATGAGCAGTTCTTC.

This clonotype was detected ten times or more. The chain has TRBV6-1 and TRBJ2-7; 7 positions agree with TRBD2. The CDR3 totals 15 residues. The V segment lost 7 bases and the J segment 2 bases; nucleotides outside the gene matches: 11. CDR1 is MNHNS, CDR2 SASEGT, per germline. The CDR3 nucleotides read TGTGCCAGCACCTTAGCGGGTCCCTCAACCTACGAGCAGTACTTC. It translates to CASTLAGPSTYEQYF.

This clonotype has at least ten counts. This rearrangement joins TRBV13 to TRBJ1-2, with no clear D. This CDR3 is 13 amino acids long. Trimming pared 4 bases from V and 8 bases from J, leaving 14 bases between. Per the germline V gene, CDR1 is PRHDT and CDR2 is FYEKMQ (reference sequence). CDR3 sequence: CASSSSRIRGYTF. The CDR3 bases are TGTGCCAGCAGCTCCAGCAGGATCAGAGGCTACACCTTC.

This clonotype has only a few counts. This chain uses TRBV20-1 with TRBJ2-5, with 16 bases lining up with TRBD2. Germline CDR1 is DFQATT and CDR2 is SNEGSKA (reference sequence). The trim removed 6 bases at V and 4 bases at J, leaving 11 bases unmatched. The CDR3 totals 17 residues. The CDR3: CSAAGTSGRAARETQYF. For the CDR3, the DNA is TGCAGTGCCGCCGGGACTAGCGGGAGGGCCGCCCGAGAGACCCAGTACTTC.

The rearrangement uses TRBV7-6 and TRBJ2-1; the D is unclear. This CDR3 region has 14 residues. CDR1 and CDR2 (germline): SGHVS, FNYEAQ. Trimming pared 1 base from V and 6 bases from J, leaving 10 bases between. As DNA, the CDR3 is TGTGCCAGCAGCTTAGACTGGGAAGCCAATGAGCAGTTCTTC. Protein sequence: CASSLDWEANEQFF.

This clonotype was recorded many times. The rearrangement links TRBV6-1 to TRBJ1-5; D gene uncertain. In germline, CDR1 is MNHNS, CDR2 SASEGT. The CDR3 is 16 residues long. Trimming removed 2 bases from V and 4 bases from J, with 15 bases in between. CDR3 amino acids: CASSERSYSGNQPQHF. The CDR3 DNA sequence: TGTGCCAGCAGTGAACGGTCATACTCCGGTAATCAGCCCCAGCATTTT.

This chain connects TRBV7-3 to TRBJ2-3, with 10 bases matching TRBD2. The CDR3 loop spans 15 amino acids. Trimming at V came to 5 bases and at J to 1 base, leaving 3 bases not matched to a gene. In germline, CDR1 is SGHTA, CDR2 FQGTGA. The CDR3: CASSAGTSGTDTQYF. In nucleotides, the CDR3 is TGTGCCAGCAGCGCAGGGACTAGCGGCACAGATACGCAGTATTTT.

The CDR3 DNA sequence: TGTGCCAGCAGCTTAGTTAACCGGGACAGGGGCATCAATCAGCCCCAGCATTTT. Translating it yields CASSLVNRDRGINQPQHF. The rearrangement uses TRBV7-2 and TRBJ1-5; 10 nucleotides match TRBD1. V gave up 1 base and J gave up 3 bases; unmatched junction bases: 9. The germline CDR1 and CDR2 sequences are SGHTA and FQGNSA. This CDR3 region has 18 residues.

The chain uses TRBV19 and TRBJ2-7, with 10 bases matching TRBD1. CDR3 length equals 15 residues. Germline values: CDR1 LNHDA, CDR2 SQIVND (reference sequence). V gave up 4 bases and J gave up 6 bases; unmatched junction bases: 9. CDR3 coding DNA: TGTGCCAGTAGTAGGACGGGACAGGGGTCTCTCGAGCAGTACTTC. Encoded protein: CASSRTGQGSLEQYF.

This clonotype has ten or more counts. The chain joins TRBV27 to TRBJ2-7, with D hard to call. The CDR3 totals 13 residues. Per germline, CDR1 MNHEY and CDR2 SMNVEV (reference sequence). The ends were cut back, 4 bases at V and 5 bases at J, with 12 bases in the middle. The CDR3 reads CASSSTLGNEQYF. For the CDR3, the DNA is TGTGCCAGCAGTTCAACCTTAGGCAACGAGCAGTACTTC.

This clonotype was detected ten times or more. This sequence joins TRBV6-1 and TRBJ2-7; 7 bases are shared with TRBD1. The CDR3 contains 13 residues. Trimming removed 8 bases from V and 3 bases from J; junction bases left unmatched: 7. Germline assignment: CDR1 MNHNS and CDR2 SASEGT. As DNA, the CDR3 is TGTGCCAGCTCGAGACAGGGATACTACGAGCAGTACTTC. This codes for CASSRQGYYEQYF.

The chain is built from TRBV12-3 or TRBV12-4 and TRBJ1-4; D is uncertain. The CDR3 extends over 12 amino acids. V dropped 6 bases and J dropped 7 bases, with 9 bases sitting between them. This CDR3 reads CASSRQPEKLFF. CDR3 nucleotide sequence: TGTGCCAGCAGCCGACAACCTGAAAAACTGTTTTTT.

This clonotype was recorded at least ten times. A much larger clone differs from this one at a single base, so this may be a read error. The rearrangement links TRBV12-3 or TRBV12-4 to TRBJ2-5, with 9 bases lining up with TRBD2. The CDR3 has 14 amino acids. V shed 3 bases and J 3 bases; nucleotides not matched to a gene: 2. CDR3 DNA: TGTGCCAGCAGTTTGACTAGCGGCAAAGAGACCCAGTACTTC. Translating it yields CASSLTSGKETQYF.

This clonotype occurred many times. The CDR3 sequence: CSARLLSGTVEETQYF. DNA for the CDR3: TGCAGTGCTAGACTCCTTAGTGGGACAGTGGAAGAGACCCAGTACTTC. This chain links TRBV20-1 with TRBJ2-5; 7 positions agree with TRBD1. In germline, CDR1 is DFQATT, CDR2 SNEGSKA (reference sequence). With 2 bases clipped from V and 3 bases from J, the junction kept 12 bases outside the gene matches. The CDR3 consists of 16 residues.

This clonotype was recorded many times. The rearrangement uses TRBV7-2 and TRBJ1-6; 7 bases are shared with TRBD1. The CDR3 runs 19 residues. Looked up from germline, CDR1 is SGHTA and CDR2 is FQGNSA. V lost 5 bases and J lost 10; bases outside the gene matches: 23. CDR3 nucleotide sequence: TGTGCCAGCAGCATAAGCCCGCCAATGGAGGGGGCGAAAAGCTCACCCCTCCACTTT. Translating gives CASSISPPMEGAKSSPLHF.

This clonotype was found many times. This chain connects TRBV12-3 or TRBV12-4 to TRBJ1-1; the D is unclear. Deletions cut 4 bases from V and 3 bases from J, with 6 bases between. The length of the CDR3 is 12 residues. The CDR3 region is CASSWRHTEAFF. CDR3 DNA sequence: TGTGCCAGCAGTTGGCGACACACTGAAGCTTTCTTT.

This clonotype was observed at least ten times. The chain couples TRBV6-5 to TRBJ1-6; 9 bases fit TRBD1. Trimming at V came to 4 bases and at J to 7 bases, leaving 8 bases not matched to a gene. CDR1 MNHEY and CDR2 SVGAGI come from the germline V gene. CDR3 length: 16 residues. The CDR3 nucleotides are TGTGCCAGCAGTTCGCAACAGGGGGCCGGGAATTCACCCCTCCACTTT. Translation gives CASSSQQGAGNSPLHF.